What follows are 13 T cell receptor beta chains derived from one specimen sequenced in a study of blood T cell repertoires in COVID-19. TCRdb's table, derived via immunoSEQ multiplex PCR, lists solely in-frame clones and lacks some. The sample has roughly 230,000 clones; roughly 90% are singletons. The source material was peripheral blood. These receptors were obtained from a man aged 65 to 85 with acute or convalescent COVID-19.

This chain uses TRBV5-1 with TRBJ2-6; TRBD1 matches at 10 bases. The CDR3 runs 17 residues. J was trimmed by 0 bases and V by 6 bases; bases with no gene match: 6. Germline CDR1 is SGHRS and CDR2 is YFSETQ. The CDR3 DNA is TGCGCCAGCAACGGACAGGGGGTGGCCTCTGGGGCCAACGTCCTGACTTTC. Translating it yields CASNGQGVASGANVLTF.

This rearrangement joins TRBV12-2 to TRBJ1-3; the table's D gene call, TRBD1, was not cross checked with the DNA. TRBV12-2 is classified as a pseudogene. CDR3 length equals 16 residues. CDR3 DNA sequence: TGTGCAAGTCGCTTAGCGTGGACAGCCTCTGGAAACACCATATATTTT. It translates to CASRLAWTASGNTIYF.

The chain is built from TRBV7-9 and TRBJ1-1; 9 bases are a match to TRBD1. Looked up from germline, CDR1 is SEHNR and CDR2 is FQNEAQ (reference sequence). The CDR3 runs 13 residues. J was trimmed by 5 bases and V by 5 bases; bases with no gene match: 3. The CDR3 loop reads CASSLDRGTEAFF. The CDR3 region has the DNA TGTGCCAGCAGCCTCGACAGGGGGACTGAAGCTTTCTTT.

The CDR3 sequence: CASSSQGTSGNTIYF. CDR3 sequence (DNA): TGTGCCAGCAGTTCACAGGGTACCTCTGGAAACACCATATATTTT. The rearrangement joins TRBV28 to TRBJ1-3, with D possibly being TRBD1 (6 bases). The germline V gene encodes CDR1 MDHEN and CDR2 SYDVKM. The CDR3 is 15 amino acids. V lost 4 bases, J lost 0 bases, and 10 bases lay in between.

The J gene is TRBJ1-2, the V gene TRBV6-2 or TRBV6-3, with D possibly TRBD1 on 6 matching bases. CDR1 and CDR2 (germline): MNHEY, SVGEGT. The germline V and J ends were trimmed by 4 bases and 4 bases, with 13 bases remaining between them. This CDR3 has 14 amino acids. The CDR3 DNA follows: TGTGCCAGCAGTTCAGGGGCTATAACCTATGGCTACACCTTC. The encoded protein is CASSSGAITYGYTF.

The rearrangement joins TRBV19 to TRBJ2-5; D perhaps matches TRBD1 (8 bases). The CDR3 contains 14 residues. Trimming removed 5 bases at V and 4 bases at J, with 14 bases between. Germline-derived CDR1 and CDR2 are LNHDA and SQIVND (reference sequence). CDR3 coding DNA: TGTGCCAGTAGTCCTACAGGGGGGGGAGAGACCCAGTACTTC. This sequence encodes CASSPTGGGETQYF.

V gene TRBV28 combines with J gene TRBJ1-5; D is uncertain. CDR3 length: 17 residues. Trimming removed 6 bases from V and 0 bases from J, with 18 bases in between. Germline CDR1 is MDHEN and CDR2 is SYDVKM. CDR3 in amino acids: CASSPVPGRNSNQPQHF. The CDR3 DNA reads as TGTGCCAGCAGCCCAGTCCCCGGGAGAAATAGCAATCAGCCCCAGCATTTT.

The chain joins TRBV19 to TRBJ1-6; no clear D gene. V lost 6 bases and J 6 bases, leaving 9 bases between the germline ends. In germline, CDR1 is LNHDA, CDR2 SQIVND (reference sequence). The CDR3 runs to 13 residues. CDR3 DNA: TGTGCCAGTAGGTGGGGAGGTAATTCACCCCTCCACTTT. Amino acid sequence: CASRWGGNSPLHF.

V and J are TRBV24-1 and TRBJ2-3; D call uncertain. The CDR3 has 12 residues. V was pared by 6 bases and J by 0 bases, with 3 bases between. CDR1 and CDR2 (germline): KGHDR, SFDVKD. CDR3 DNA sequence: TGTGCCACCAGTACTAGCACAGATACGCAGTATTTT. It translates to CATSTSTDTQYF.

The V and J genes are TRBV5-1 and TRBJ2-2; 9 bases are shared with TRBD2. CDR3 length: 17 residues. Germline CDR1 and CDR2: SGHRS and YFSETQ. V lost 0 bases, J lost 7 bases, and 10 bases stayed unmatched. Here the CDR3 DNA reads TGCGCCAGCAGCTTGGGGGGTAGCGGGAGCATCAGCGGGGAGCTGTTTTTT. Translation gives CASSLGGSGSISGELFF.

The chain couples TRBV19 to TRBJ2-7, with a possible D match to TRBD1 (6 bases). This CDR3 has 13 amino acids. Germline CDR1 LNHDA, CDR2 SQIVND (reference sequence). The V and J ends lost 10 bases and 5 bases respectively, with 18 bases between them. This chain's CDR3 is CATRWGLADEQYF. The CDR3 nucleotides are TGTGCCACCCGATGGGGGCTAGCTGACGAGCAGTACTTC. Full variable domain (outside the CDR3, taken from reference TRBV19 and TRBJ2-7): DGGITQSPKYLFRKEGQNVTLSCEQNLNHDAMYWYRQDPGQGLRLIYYSQIVNDFQKGDIAEGYSVSREKKESFPLTVTSAQKNPTAFYLCATRWGLADEQYFGPGTRLTVT.

The V call is TRBV11-3, the J call TRBJ2-2; TRBD2 might be the D (5 bases). V lost 5 bases and J 5 bases, leaving 9 bases between the germline ends. The CDR3 runs to 13 residues. Germline V gives CDR1 SGHNT, CDR2 YENEEA. CDR3 protein: CASSPRETGELFF. CDR3 in DNA: TGTGCCAGCAGCCCGAGGGAAACCGGGGAGCTGTTTTTT.

The V gene is TRBV3-1 (or the pseudogene TRBV3-2), the J gene TRBJ2-1, with D perhaps matching TRBD2 (7 bases). Germline V CDR1 and CDR2: LGHDT, YNNKEL (reference sequence). The CDR3 has 11 residues. Trimming took off 6 bases at V and 12 bases at J, with 12 bases between the two ends. This CDR3 reads CASSPGGGQFF. The CDR3 region has the DNA TGTGCCAGCAGTCCGGGGGGCGGGCAGTTCTTC.